This T cell receptor (beta chain) was captured in a study of blood T cell repertoires in COVID-19 (dated by TCRdb to about 2020). For the study in its entirety: The collaborator samples originated in the United States, Italy and Spain and spanned the acute and convalescent phases of COVID-19. The material from the prospective study consisted of cDNA or gDNA derived from T cells, B-cell-depleted T cells, or PBMCs. Subjects who had been exposed to COVID-19, were actively infected with it, or had recovered from it provided the deeply sampled blood TCRbeta repertoires that made up the dataset. The repertoires were released in a freely available public database meant as a resource for research on the immune response to SARS-CoV-2. The samples were drawn from two sources: the first 160 participants of the ongoing ImmuneRACE study, and some 1,300 subjects contributed by 6 global collaborators. Sample metadata almost always included a de-identified subject ID, COVID-19 status, age in years and sex. HLA class I and class II types, where available, came from metadata supplied by the sample provider rather than from assay-based typing.

Points the paper makes about the study in general: The amount of clinical and demographic metadata varied by source and participant and was provided uncurated.

Whole blood was collected in K2EDTA tubes by collaborating institutions according to the institutions' own protocols. Collaborator samples were shipped for TCRbeta analysis as frozen whole blood, isolated PBMCs, or DNA extracted from either sample type. CDR1 and CDR2, looked up from the germline V gene, are MNHEY and SVGEGT. From the cysteine through the phenylalanine, the CDR3 covers 13 amino acids. Of all the DNA, just the CDR3 is kept, 39 bases in frame from base 1. V and J are trimmed by 4 bases and 7 bases, and the gene matches miss 6 bases of the junction. The immunoSEQ Assay, a bias-controlled multiplex PCR, was used to amplify TCRbeta CDR3 regions from genomic DNA. The original pipeline was this. The number of nucleated cells in each sample was estimated by amplification of reference gene primers within the assay. Sequence reads were collapsed and filtered to measure the absolute abundance of every unique TCRbeta CDR3 rearrangement. For each sample, productive Simpson clonality was calculated as the square root of Simpson's diversity index across productive rearrangements. Entries here come from immuneACCESS through TCRdb and include only in-frame sequences with V and J called. Some clones fail to appear in such tables; in the studies checked, an unresolved V gene covers under half of the shortfall, and the cause of the remainder is unknown. V and J calls and clone size are those listed in that table; D and trimming were worked out from the DNA. For this sample the table gives roughly 200,000 clones, of which approximately 85% were detected only once. Clones ranked in the top ten supply over 2.5% of the sample.

Of note for this clone: Its antigen is still unknown. There are no base qualities to consult, and no much larger clone falls within one base.

Sequenced: peripheral blood. The chain couples TRBV6-2 or TRBV6-3 to TRBJ2-5; 7 bases in between match TRBD1. The source of this sequence is a man aged 55 to 70 with acute or convalescent COVID-19. The DNA sequence is as follows: TGTGCCAGCAGTTCACAGGGGCAGGGGACCCAGTACTTC. Its protein reads: CASSSQGQGTQYF.